One sample yielded the 5 T cell receptor beta chains listed below, sequenced in a study of blood T cell repertoires in COVID-19. The method was immunoSEQ multiplex PCR; TCRdb's version includes in-frame clones alone and lacks a portion of them. The sample consists of around 130,000 clones, around nine tenths of them appearing once. Specimen: peripheral blood. These TCRs come from a woman between 45 and 65 years old with acute or convalescent COVID-19.

The rearrangement joins TRBV5-1 to TRBJ1-4, with 8 bases identical to TRBD1. Germline CDR1 is SGHRS and CDR2 is YFSETQ. Trimming removed 4 bases from V and 5 bases from J; junction bases left unmatched: 7. This CDR3 has 15 amino acids. CDR3 DNA sequence: TGCGCCAGCAGCAACCCAGGGGGCGAAAATGAAAAACTGTTTTTT. Translating gives CASSNPGGENEKLFF.

The gene calls are TRBV5-1 and TRBJ1-2, with 7 bases aligning to TRBD1. Germline-derived CDR1 and CDR2 are SGHRS and YFSETQ. Trimming removed 2 bases from V and 7 bases from J; junction bases left unmatched: 11. CDR3 length equals 15 residues. The CDR3 here is CASSFAGTDYLGYTF. CDR3 nucleotide sequence: TGCGCCAGCAGCTTCGCCGGGACAGACTATCTTGGCTACACCTTC.

This chain uses TRBV4-3 with TRBJ2-7; TRBD2 matches at 11 bases. The V gene's germline CDR1 is LGHNA and CDR2 YSLEER. V shed 3 bases and J 2 bases; nucleotides not matched to a gene: 9. This CDR3 is 17 amino acids long. The CDR3 loop is CASSHVTSGDRTYEQYF. The CDR3 DNA follows: TGCGCCAGCAGCCATGTGACTAGCGGGGATAGGACCTACGAGCAGTACTTC.

This chain joins TRBV27 and TRBJ1-2; 8 bases agree with TRBD1. After removal of 6 bases from V and 8 bases from J, the junction contained 5 bases not matched to a gene. Looked up from germline, CDR1 is MNHEY and CDR2 is SMNVEV (reference sequence). CDR3 length: 12 amino acids. As DNA, the CDR3 is TGTGCCAGCAGCCCAGACAGGGGCGGCTACACCTTC. Its protein is CASSPDRGGYTF.

V gene TRBV7-3 combines with J gene TRBJ2-3; 13 positions match TRBD2. The CDR3 runs to 16 residues. V shed 5 bases, J shed 1 base, and the junction held 3 bases outside the gene matches. CDR1 is SGHTA and CDR2 is FQGTGA in the germline V gene. CDR3: CASSGGLAGGTDTQYF. The DNA of the CDR3 is TGTGCCAGCAGCGGAGGACTAGCGGGGGGCACAGATACGCAGTATTTT.